This is a list of T cell receptor beta chains from one sample in a study of T cell repertoires in cytomegalovirus infection. TCRdb itself ran the reads through MiXCR, one entry per CDR3 protein. Of about 740,000 distinct CDR3 sequences in the sample, approximately 40% were seen once. Sequenced: PBMCs. Receptors were obtained from a human donor in good health (CMV status not recorded). Some clones in this sample may be carry-over from other donors' samples. The CDR3 runs from the conserved cysteine through the conserved F or W. D genes are given only for firm matches. Only some rows state a clone size, as once, few, many or a class for expanded clones.

>TRBV7-8|TRBJ1-5|TRBD1|many
TGTGCCAGCAGCTTACTGACAGGGGGCAGCAATCAGCCCCAGCATTTT
CASSLLTGGSNQPQHF
>TRBV5-4|TRBJ2-2|NA|NA
TGTGCCAGCAGCACCTCACAGGGCTCTTTGGGCACCGGGGAGCTGTTTTTT
CASSTSQGSLGTGELFF
>TRBV3-1|TRBJ1-1|TRBD1|NA
TGTGCCAGCAGCCAAGATTACCGAAGGGGACAGGGGAAACAAGGGGACACTGAAGCTTTCTTT
CASSQDYRRGQGKQGDTEAFF
>TRBV10-3|TRBJ2-4|NA|few
TGTGCCATCAGTGAATCCCTACAGGGTCATGGCAAAAACATTCAGTACTTC
CAISESLQGHGKNIQYF
>TRBV24-1|TRBJ2-7|NA|NA
TGTGCCACCAGCCCCGGGGGCCTCGCCTACGAGCAGTACTTC
CATSPGGLAYEQYF
>TRBV7-9|TRBJ1-4|NA|NA
TGTGCCAGCAGCTTAGCCAGGGGAGAAAAACTGTTTTTT
CASSLARGEKLFF
>TRBV28|TRBJ1-2|NA|few
TGTGCCATCGTGCGGGGCGGCGGCTATGGCTACACCTTC
CAIVRGGGYGYTF
>TRBV27|TRBJ2-7|TRBD1|NA
TGTGCCAGCAGCCCTGGGGACAGTGTCTACGAGCAGTACTTC
CASSPGDSVYEQYF
>TRBV7-4|TRBJ1-1|NA|NA
TGTGCCAGCAGCTTAGCTTTAGGTGAAGCTTTCTTT
CASSLALGEAFF
>TRBV28|TRBJ1-2|NA|NA
TGTGCCAGCAGTTTATTTGCCAGGGAATATGGCGACACCTTC
CASSLFAREYGDTF
>TRBV6-6|TRBJ1-4|TRBD1|NA
TGTGCCAGCAGTGTACAGGGGGGCCTTGCAACTAATGAAAAACTGTTTTTT
CASSVQGGLATNEKLFF
>TRBV7-6|TRBJ1-6|NA|few
TGTGCCAGCAGCTTTCGAAGCGATTCACCCCTCCACTTT
CASSFRSDSPLHF
>TRBV7-2|TRBJ1-4|NA|NA
TGTGCCAGCAGCTTAGAAGGACCAACTAATGAAAAACTGTTTTTT
CASSLEGPTNEKLFF
>TRBV7-2|TRBJ2-5|NA|NA
TGTGCCAGCAGCGCACGGCCCAGGGTGCCAGAGACCCAGTACTTC
CASSARPRVPETQYF
>TRBV2|TRBJ2-7|TRBD1|NA
TGTGCCAGGGAGGACAGGCCTTCTGGGCAGTACTTC
CAREDRPSGQYF
>TRBV27|TRBJ1-6|NA|NA
TGTGCCAGCAGTCCACGGGGCGTGGGTATGAGCTCCTATAATTCACCCCTCCACTTT
CASSPRGVGMSSYNSPLHF
>TRBV19|TRBJ1-5|TRBD1|NA
TGTGCCAGTAGTATTTACGGGACAGGGGAACAGCCCCAGCATTTT
CASSIYGTGEQPQHF
>TRBV6-5|TRBJ2-1|NA|NA
TGTGCCAGCAGTTACTCGGCCAACCGAAGGGCCTACAATGAGCAGTTCTTC
CASSYSANRRAYNEQFF
>TRBV4-1|TRBJ1-5|TRBD1|NA
TGCGCCAGCAGCCCAAGAACGGTTAGAGGGACAGCTGACAATCAGCCCCAGCATTTT
CASSPRTVRGTADNQPQHF
>TRBV7-9|TRBJ1-1|NA|NA
TGTTCCAGCAGCTTAGTTGAAAACACTGAAGCTTTCTTT
CSSSLVENTEAFF
>TRBV27|TRBJ2-6|NA|many
TGTGCCAGCACCTCTGGGGCCAACGTCCTGACTTTC
CASTSGANVLTF
>TRBV12-3/TRBV12-4|TRBJ1-2|TRBD1|few
TGTGCCAGCAGCCCGGGACAGGCTCCAGGCTACACCTTC
CASSPGQAPGYTF
>TRBV24-1|TRBJ2-3|TRBD1|NA
TGTGCCACCAGCTCGGGACAGGGGATACCAGATACGCAGTATTTT
CATSSGQGIPDTQYF
>TRBV11-2|TRBJ2-3|NA|many
TGTGCCAGCAGCCTCACAACTAGCACAGATACGCAGTATTTT
CASSLTTSTDTQYF
>TRBV11-1|TRBJ2-1|TRBD2|NA
TGTGCCAGCAGCTGGGGACTAGCGGGGAGGGATGAGCAGTTCTTC
CASSWGLAGRDEQFF
>TRBV29-1|TRBJ1-2|NA|NA
TGCAGCGTTGTTAAGGGTAACTATGGCTACACCTTC
CSVVKGNYGYTF
>TRBV7-2|TRBJ1-2|NA|few
TGTGCCAGCAGCTTAGCGTCCAGGGCGTCTGGCTACACCTTC
CASSLASRASGYTF
>TRBV5-1|TRBJ2-7|TRBD2|few
TGCGCCAGCAGCCCCGGCGGCGGGGGGGCCTACGAGCAGTACTTC
CASSPGGGGAYEQYF
>TRBV5-1|TRBJ2-1|NA|NA
TGCGCCAGCAGCTTGGTCCGGACAGACCATGAGCAGTTCTTC
CASSLVRTDHEQFF
>TRBV28|TRBJ2-2|NA|many
TGTGCCAGCAGTTTGAATGCAGTAAACACCGGGGAGCTGTTTTTT
CASSLNAVNTGELFF
>TRBV4-2|TRBJ1-1|NA|NA
TGTGCCAGCAGCCAAGCCCAAAGGAGGACTGAAGCTTTCTTT
CASSQAQRRTEAFF
>TRBV11-2|TRBJ1-6|NA|few
TGTGCCAGCAGCTTAGATCGGGGGGAAGCACCCCTCCACTTT
CASSLDRGEAPLHF
>TRBV28|TRBJ2-3|NA|NA
TGTGCCAGCACTGTGGGGGGGCCGGTAGATACGCAGTATTTT
CASTVGGPVDTQYF
>TRBV28|TRBJ2-1|TRBD1|NA
TGTGCCAGCAGGGGGACAGGGGGTATCGATGAGCAGTTCTTC
CASRGTGGIDEQFF
>TRBV6-2/TRBV6-3|TRBJ1-5|TRBD1|few
TGTGCCAGCAGTTACGACGAATACAAGGACCGGGACAGGGTTAATCAGCCCCAGCATTTT
CASSYDEYKDRDRVNQPQHF
>TRBV27|TRBJ2-7|NA|once
TGTGCCAGCAAGTGGGCCAGCTCCTACGAGCAGTACTTC
CASKWASSYEQYF
>TRBV28|TRBJ2-1|NA|few
TGTGCCAGCAGTTTTGGGCCCCCGGGGAATGAGCAGTTCTTC
CASSFGPPGNEQFF
>TRBV10-3|TRBJ2-2|NA|few
TGTGCCATCGGGCCGGACCGCAACTCCGGGGAGCTGTTTTTT
CAIGPDRNSGELFF
>TRBV20-1|TRBJ1-4|NA|NA
TGCAGTGCTAGCGAGACAGGAACTAATGAAAAACTGTTTTTT
CSASETGTNEKLFF
>TRBV6-8|TRBJ1-2|TRBD1|NA
TGTGCCAGCAGTTACTCTTGGGACAGGGTAAAAAACTATGGCTACACCTTC
CASSYSWDRVKNYGYTF
>TRBV19|TRBJ1-5|NA|NA
TGTGCCAGTATCTCATTGGGGGGAGAAAGCAAGCCCCAGCATTTT
CASISLGGESKPQHF
>TRBV6-5|TRBJ1-1|TRBD1|NA
TGTGCCAGCAGTTACTCTGACAGGGCTAACACTGAAGCTTTCTTT
CASSYSDRANTEAFF
>TRBV7-9|TRBJ2-5|NA|NA
TGTGCCAGCAGCTCGTTCACGGGGAACCAAGAGACCCAGTACTTC
CASSSFTGNQETQYF